The 27 T cell receptor beta chains reported below all come from one sample, sequenced in a study of control samples from healthy donors and cancer patients. Assay: immunoSEQ multiplex PCR; the TCRdb copy retains only in-frame clones and omits some. Altogether more than 95,000 clones are present, 85% to 95% being singletons, with the ten largest covering 0.55% to 0.6%. The material sequenced was PBMCs. These TCRs come from a man at least 80 years old with head and neck cancer.

The rearrangement joins TRBV18 to TRBJ2-7, with D tentatively TRBD1 (6 bases). The CDR3 length is 14 residues. Germline V lookup: CDR1 KGHSH, CDR2 LQKENI. The V and J ends lost 1 base and 2 bases respectively, with 9 bases between them. The CDR3 DNA sequence: TGTGCCAGCTCACCACAGGGGACAACCTACGAGCAGTACTTC. It yields the protein CASSPQGTTYEQYF.

J is TRBJ1-4 and V is TRBV7-9; a possible D gene is TRBD1 (6 bases). Trimming took off 5 bases at V and 8 bases at J, with 18 bases between the two ends. CDR1 is SEHNR, CDR2 FQNEAQ, per germline (reference sequence). The CDR3 contains 15 residues. Here the CDR3 DNA reads TGTGCCAGCAGCCCAGGGGCCGAGCTGTACGAAAAACTGTTTTTT. Residues: CASSPGAELYEKLFF.

The sample holds one count of this clone. This chain uses TRBV11-3 with TRBJ2-7, with a tentative D call TRBD1 (6 bases). The CDR3 contains 14 residues. CDR1 and CDR2 (germline): SGHNT, YENEEA. V lost 3 bases, J lost 4 bases, and 13 bases lay in between. The CDR3 region is CASSFAGAGYEQYF. In DNA form, the CDR3 reads TGTGCCAGCAGCTTCGCAGGGGCTGGTTACGAGCAGTACTTC.

This clone was counted a few times. The chain recombines TRBV6-4 with TRBJ2-2, with unresolved D. CDR3 length equals 13 residues. Trimming left V 3 bases short and J 2 bases short, with 4 bases between. CDR1 and CDR2 (germline): MRHNA, SNTAGT. The CDR3 bases are TGTGCCAGCAGTGAGACAAACACCGGGGAGCTGTTTTTT. Protein: CASSETNTGELFF.

This clone has just a few counts. V gene TRBV27 combines with J gene TRBJ1-6; D unresolved. V shed 6 bases and J shed 2 bases, with 11 bases lying between them. Germline V gene lookup returns CDR1 MNHEY and CDR2 SMNVEV (reference sequence). The CDR3 consists of 15 residues. CDR3 loop: CASRPPGAYNSPLHF. Here the CDR3 DNA reads TGTGCCAGCAGGCCCCCCGGGGCCTATAATTCACCCCTCCACTTT.

The chain links TRBV6-1 to TRBJ1-3; D gene uncertain. This CDR3 comprises 15 residues. Trimming removed 1 base at V and 2 bases at J, with 9 bases between. Per the germline V gene, CDR1 is MNHNS and CDR2 is SASEGT. CDR3 nucleotides: TGTGCCAGCAGTGAAGGTAGCTGGACTGGAAACACCATATATTTT. Protein product: CASSEGSWTGNTIYF.

The chain is built from TRBV7-2 and TRBJ2-5, with D maybe TRBD2 (6 bases). CDR1 is SGHTA, CDR2 FQGNSA, per germline. The CDR3 is made up of 14 amino acids. V dropped 4 bases and J dropped 2 bases, with 11 bases sitting between them. The CDR3 DNA is TGTGCCAGCAGCTCCATGGGACTGCAAGAGACCCAGTACTTC. Its translation is CASSSMGLQETQYF.

The chain couples TRBV5-1 to TRBJ1-1; 9 nucleotides agree with TRBD1. V shed 4 bases and J 10 bases; nucleotides not matched to a gene: 8. Looked up from germline, CDR1 is SGHRS and CDR2 is YFSETQ. The CDR3 is 13 residues long. The CDR3 DNA follows: TGCGCCAGCAGCCGAGACCGGGACAGGGCAGCTTTCTTT. Protein product: CASSRDRDRAAFF.

The J gene is TRBJ1-5, the V gene TRBV7-6, with 10 positions matching TRBD1. Germline V gene lookup returns CDR1 SGHVS and CDR2 FNYEAQ. The CDR3 length is 15 residues. Trimming took 5 bases from V and 6 from J; bases not matched to a gene: 7. For the CDR3, the DNA is TGTGCCAGCAGCCTTGGGACAGGGGAGGGTCAGCCCCAGCATTTT. This translates into CASSLGTGEGQPQHF.

The chain has TRBV5-1 and TRBJ2-7; 10 bases fit TRBD2. The CDR3 is made up of 16 amino acids. V lost 0 bases to trimming and J lost 7 bases; unmatched junction nucleotides: 10. Germline V gene sequence: CDR1 SGHRS, CDR2 YFSETQ. In DNA, the CDR3 is TGCGCCAGCAGCTTGGCCCTAGCGGGAGATCCTGGGGAGCAGTACTTC. Translating gives CASSLALAGDPGEQYF. Complete variable domain (other parts from reference TRBV5-1 and TRBJ2-7): KAGVTQTPRYLIKTRGQQVTLSCSPISGHRSVSWYQQTPGQGLQFLFEYFSETQRNKGNFPGRFSGRQFSNSRSEMNVSTLELGDSALYLCASSLALAGDPGEQYFGPGTRLTVT.

The chain joins TRBV5-1 to TRBJ1-1, with 7 bases fitting TRBD1. V was clipped by 4 bases and J by 5 bases; unmatched bases: 11. The germline gives CDR1 SGHRS, CDR2 YFSETQ. This CDR3 region has 15 residues. CDR3 amino acids: CASSALISGGTEAFF. The DNA for the CDR3 is TGCGCCAGCAGCGCCCTTATCTCAGGGGGAACTGAAGCTTTCTTT.

The V gene is TRBV29-1, the J gene TRBJ2-3; D gene unclear. The CDR3 length is 11 residues. V shed 7 bases and J shed 7 bases, with 12 bases lying between them. From germline, CDR1 is SQVTM and CDR2 ANQGSEA. The CDR3 region has the DNA TGCAGCGCTGGACCAGACAATACGCAGTATTTT. Its protein is CSAGPDNTQYF.

This sequence joins TRBV4-3 and TRBJ2-3; 8 bases line up with TRBD1. V dropped 3 bases and J dropped 4; count of bases not matched to a gene: 3. The germline gives CDR1 LGHNA, CDR2 YSLEER. This CDR3 has 14 residues. The CDR3 nucleotides are TGCGCCAGCAGCCAGACAGGGGTGGCAGATACGCAGTATTTT. This translates into CASSQTGVADTQYF.

The gene calls are TRBV6-2 or TRBV6-3 and TRBJ1-5; D ambiguous. Trimming cost V 0 bases and J 1 base, with 13 bases left between them. Germline values: CDR1 MNHEY, CDR2 SVGEGT. The CDR3 is 17 amino acids. In nucleotides, the CDR3 is TGTGCCAGCAGTTACTCGGCGATGCGGACCAGCAATCAGCCCCAGCATTTT. This codes for CASSYSAMRTSNQPQHF.

The rearrangement joins TRBV6-1 to TRBJ2-6; D is perhaps TRBD2 (7 bases). This CDR3 is 19 amino acids long. CDR1 is MNHNS and CDR2 is SASEGT in the germline V gene. Trimming stripped 3 bases from V and 0 bases from J, with 18 bases between. Here the CDR3 reads CASSDDKGGGISGANVLTF. Here the CDR3 DNA reads TGTGCCAGCAGTGACGACAAGGGGGGGGGAATCTCTGGGGCCAACGTCCTGACTTTC.

This chain connects TRBV9 to TRBJ1-1; D call uncertain. The V end lost 3 bases, the J end lost 0 bases, and 9 bases lay between the germline ends. Germline loops: CDR1 SGDLS, CDR2 YYNGEE. This CDR3 spans 14 amino acids. The DNA for the CDR3 is TGTGCCAGCAGCGAGGGCGTCATGAACACTGAAGCTTTCTTT. Protein product: CASSEGVMNTEAFF. The whole variable domain, filled in from reference TRBV9 and TRBJ1-1, reads DSGVTQTPKHLITATGQRVTLRCSPRSGDLSVYWYQQSLDQGLQFLIQYYNGEERAKGNILERFSAQQFPDLHSELNLSSLELGDSALYFCASSEGVMNTEAFFGQGTRLTVV.

This rearrangement joins TRBV19 to TRBJ1-2; D ambiguous. This CDR3 is 13 amino acids long. The germline V gene encodes CDR1 LNHDA and CDR2 SQIVND (reference sequence). V was pared by 7 bases and J by 4 bases, with 13 bases between. The CDR3 coding sequence is TGTGCCAGTATGTCGGGCTTCGGCTATGGCTACACCTTC. Translating it yields CASMSGFGYGYTF.

This clone was observed once. The J gene is TRBJ1-3, the V gene TRBV6-5; D is undetermined. CDR1 is MNHEY and CDR2 is SVGAGI in the germline V gene. Trimming took off 0 bases at V and 2 bases at J, with 2 bases between the two ends. CDR3 length: 13 amino acids. This CDR3 is CASSYSPGNTIYF. The CDR3 DNA sequence: TGTGCCAGCAGTTACTCCCCTGGAAACACCATATATTTT.

V gene TRBV29-1 combines with J gene TRBJ2-1; possibly TRBD1 or TRBD2 for D (5 bases each). Trimming pared 4 bases from V and 4 bases from J, leaving 11 bases between. Germline lookup yields CDR1 SQVTM and CDR2 ANQGSEA. The CDR3 is made up of 13 amino acids. CDR3 bases: TGCAGCGTTGTGGGGACGGGATACAATGAGCAGTTCTTC. Amino acid sequence: CSVVGTGYNEQFF.

The rearrangement uses TRBV19 and TRBJ2-5; the D is unclear. The CDR3 spans 14 residues. Germline assignment: CDR1 LNHDA and CDR2 SQIVND (reference sequence). Trimming cost V 3 bases and J 4 bases, with 12 bases left between them. The CDR3 nucleotides read TGTGCCAGTAGTATTCAGACGGTGGGAGAGACCCAGTACTTC. The encoded protein is CASSIQTVGETQYF.

The chain has TRBV7-9 and TRBJ2-2; TRBD2 is a possible D gene (6 bases). The V and J ends lost 3 bases and 6 bases respectively, with 20 bases between them. Germline assignment: CDR1 SEHNR and CDR2 FQNEAQ (reference sequence). The CDR3 contains 17 residues. The CDR3 protein is CASSFSPTSADPGELFF. The CDR3 nucleotides read TGTGCCAGCAGCTTTTCCCCGACTAGTGCCGACCCCGGGGAGCTGTTTTTT.

The genes are TRBV10-3 and TRBJ2-1, with TRBD1 as a possible D gene (5 bases). The CDR3 sequence is 15 residues long. V dropped 8 bases and J dropped 5 bases, with 19 bases sitting between them. Per the germline V gene, CDR1 is ENHRY and CDR2 is SYGVKD. Here the CDR3 reads CAILGAQPENNEQFF. The CDR3 DNA is TGTGCCATCCTTGGGGCCCAACCCGAAAACAATGAGCAGTTCTTC.

The table lists this clone with a count of one. Here the CDR3 reads CASSQTVPGNTIYF. CDR3 bases: TGTGCCAGCAGCCAGACAGTCCCTGGAAACACCATATATTTT. This chain connects TRBV7-2 to TRBJ1-3, with a possible D match to TRBD1 (5 bases). This CDR3 is 14 amino acids long. V dropped 5 bases and J dropped 2 bases, with 10 bases sitting between them. From germline, CDR1 is SGHTA and CDR2 FQGNSA.

The chain employs TRBV2 and TRBJ2-5, with TRBD2 matching over 8 bases. The trim removed 0 bases at V and 7 bases at J, leaving 7 bases unmatched. In germline, CDR1 is SNHLY, CDR2 FYNNEI. The CDR3 sequence is 15 residues long. The CDR3 is CASSEARGGPGTQYF. Here the CDR3 DNA reads TGTGCCAGCAGTGAAGCTCGGGGGGGGCCCGGGACCCAGTACTTC.

The rearrangement joins TRBV6-2 or TRBV6-3 to TRBJ1-2; TRBD1 is a possible D gene (5 bases). The CDR3 runs to 14 residues. Germline V gives CDR1 MNHEY, CDR2 SVGEGT. V was cut by 6 bases and J by 2 bases, with 13 bases left in between. CDR3 region: CASSRFQGNYGYTF. The DNA for the CDR3 is TGTGCCAGCAGCCGCTTTCAGGGAAACTATGGCTACACCTTC.

The chain combines TRBV7-9 with TRBJ2-2; perhaps TRBD2 as D (6 bases). Trimming left V 7 bases short and J 1 base short, with 19 bases between. From germline, CDR1 is SEHNR and CDR2 FQNEAQ (reference sequence). The CDR3 extends over 17 amino acids. The CDR3 sequence is CASTLQSGTLNTGELFF. The CDR3 DNA is TGTGCCAGCACCTTGCAGTCCGGGACTTTGAACACCGGGGAGCTGTTTTTT.

The chain carries TRBV6-5 and TRBJ1-3, with unresolved D. The CDR3 extends over 14 amino acids. CDR1 MNHEY and CDR2 SVGAGI come from the germline V gene. V lost 4 bases to trimming and J lost 4 bases, with 11 bases between them. The chain's CDR3 is CASSLGLGGNTIYF. The DNA of the CDR3 is TGTGCCAGCAGTTTAGGACTGGGGGGAAACACCATATATTTT.